The clone carrying this T cell receptor (beta chain) was recorded once. This sample was taken from a study of blood T cell repertoires in COVID-19. Generated by immunoSEQ multiplex PCR, the TCRdb table keeps only in-frame clones and is missing some. This sample has roughly 220,000 clones, with 80% to 85% found just once. CDR3 length: 15 amino acids. Germline CDR1 reads SGHDT; CDR2 reads YYEEEE. The ends were cut back, 0 bases at V and 0 bases at J, with 7 bases in the middle. This chain links TRBV5-6 with TRBJ1-5, with D uncertain. The receptor comes from a man aged 25 to 40 with active or convalescent COVID-19. The sample comprised peripheral blood. This CDR3 reads CASSLGTYSNQPQHF. DNA of the CDR3: TGTGCCAGCAGCTTGGGAACTTATAGCAATCAGCCCCAGCATTTT.